One sample yielded the 20 T cell receptor beta chains listed below, sequenced in a study of cytomegalovirus exposure and HLA in healthy donors. PCR used 60 Vbeta primers and 13 Jbeta primers. Method: immunoSEQ multiplex PCR; TCRdb's copy keeps in-frame clones and lacks some. The table shows fewer than 250,000 clones, with 75% to 85% occurring only once. The specimen was PBMCs. These receptors all stem from a woman aged 25 to 39 in good health and CMV-seropositive.

V is TRBV11-3 and J is TRBJ1-2; D gene ambiguous. The CDR3 has 16 amino acids. V gave up 5 bases and J gave up 0 bases, with 16 bases separating them. Germline V gives CDR1 SGHNT, CDR2 YENEEA. CDR3 loop: CASSTRKLVANYGYTF. The CDR3 nucleotides are TGTGCCAGCAGCACTAGAAAGTTAGTAGCTAACTATGGCTACACCTTC. The whole variable domain, remainder taken from reference TRBV11-3 and TRBJ1-2, is EAGVVQSPRYKIIEKKQPVAFWCNPISGHNTLYWYLQNLGQGPELLIRYENEEAVDDSQLPKDRFSAERLKGVDSTLKIQPAELGDSAVYLCASSTRKLVANYGYTFGSGTRLTVV.

V is TRBV19 and J is TRBJ2-1; D remains unclear. Deletions cut 5 bases from V and 10 bases from J, with 15 bases between. CDR1 is LNHDA, CDR2 SQIVND, per germline (reference sequence). CDR3 length: 13 amino acids. DNA of the CDR3: TGTGCCAGTAGTCAGGTCACCTCAGGAGAGCAGTTCTTC. It is translated as CASSQVTSGEQFF.

This rearrangement joins TRBV5-1 to TRBJ2-5; tentatively, D is TRBD2 (5 bases). CDR3 length equals 14 residues. The V gene lost 1 base and the J gene lost 5 bases, with 12 bases spanning the gap. The germline CDR1 and CDR2 sequences are SGHRS and YFSETQ. CDR3 sequence reads: CASSLPPRVETQYF. As DNA, the CDR3 is TGCGCCAGCAGCTTGCCCCCGAGGGTGGAGACCCAGTACTTC.

This clone has only one observation. This sequence joins TRBV19 and TRBJ2-2, with 7 bases aligning to TRBD2. The CDR3 has 18 residues. The germline gives CDR1 LNHDA, CDR2 SQIVND (reference sequence). Trimming took 9 bases from V and 3 from J; bases not matched to a gene: 19. The CDR3 sequence: CASQIRSGGLIDTGELFF. CDR3 coding DNA: TGTGCCAGCCAAATCCGTTCGGGAGGTTTGATTGACACCGGGGAGCTGTTTTTT. Filled out from reference TRBV19 and TRBJ2-2, the complete variable domain reads DGGITQSPKYLFRKEGQNVTLSCEQNLNHDAMYWYRQDPGQGLRLIYYSQIVNDFQKGDIAEGYSVSREKKESFPLTVTSAQKNPTAFYLCASQIRSGGLIDTGELFFGEGSRLTVL.

DNA of the CDR3: TGTGCCAGCAGCTTAGTTCAACAGGCGCCCTACGAGCAGTACTTC. Encoded protein: CASSLVQQAPYEQYF. The chain employs TRBV11-2 and TRBJ2-7; weak D call: TRBD1 (5 bases). The CDR3 extends over 15 amino acids. Per germline, CDR1 SGHAT and CDR2 FQNNGV. The V end was cut by 1 base, the J end by 2 bases, with 12 bases between.

V usage is TRBV19 and J usage is TRBJ2-7; 13 bases line up with TRBD2. Germline V gene data show CDR1 as LNHDA and CDR2 as SQIVND (reference sequence). The V segment lost 6 bases and the J segment 1 base; nucleotides outside the gene matches: 3. This CDR3 is built from 15 residues. The CDR3 sequence is CASSRTSGGSYEQYF. The CDR3 nucleotides read TGTGCCAGTAGCAGGACTAGCGGGGGATCCTACGAGCAGTACTTC.

V usage is TRBV7-3 and J usage is TRBJ1-5; TRBD1 agrees at 7 bases. The CDR3 contains 13 residues. The V segment lost 7 bases and the J segment 6 bases; nucleotides outside the gene matches: 6. CDR1 and CDR2 from the germline V gene are SGHTA and FQGTGA. The chain's CDR3 is CASKGPGGQPQHF. CDR3 DNA: TGTGCCAGCAAAGGTCCAGGGGGTCAGCCCCAGCATTTT.

This chain joins TRBV11-3 and TRBJ2-2; 12 bases align to TRBD2. Germline CDR1 SGHNT, CDR2 YENEEA. The CDR3 runs to 17 residues. V dropped 1 base and J dropped 8; count of bases not matched to a gene: 8. CDR3 protein: CASSLGRLAGGDGELFF. Here the CDR3 DNA reads TGTGCCAGCAGCTTAGGCCGGCTAGCGGGAGGGGATGGGGAGCTGTTTTTT.

The chain combines TRBV29-1 with TRBJ1-2; D possibly corresponds to TRBD1 (5 bases). V was shortened by 3 bases and J by 4 bases, with 12 bases between the two germline ends. This CDR3 region has 13 residues. Looked up from germline, CDR1 is SQVTM and CDR2 is ANQGSEA. The CDR3 loop is CSVDSLGGYGYTF. CDR3 nucleotides: TGCAGCGTTGATTCATTGGGGGGCTATGGCTACACCTTC. The full variable domain, in which reference TRBV29-1 and TRBJ1-2 provide the parts outside the CDR3, is SAVISQKPSRDICQRGTSLTIQCQVDSQVTMMFWYRQQPGQSLTLIATANQGSEATYESGFVIDKFPISRPNLTFSTLTVSNMSPEDSSIYLCSVDSLGGYGYTFGSGTRLTVV.

This chain uses TRBV4-1 with TRBJ1-6, with D maybe TRBD1 (6 bases). Trimming took off 8 bases at V and 5 bases at J, with 28 bases between the two ends. Germline assignment: CDR1 MGHRA and CDR2 YSYEKL. CDR3 length: 19 amino acids. CDR3 nucleotide sequence: TGCGCCAGCGCCACAAGGCCGGCAGGGGCTACAGGGAATAATTCACCCCTCCACTTT. This translates into CASATRPAGATGNNSPLHF.

This clone has a handful of counts. The V gene is TRBV15, the J gene TRBJ1-2, with D tentatively TRBD1 (6 bases). Germline V gives CDR1 LNHNV, CDR2 YYDKDF (reference sequence). The V end lost 0 bases, the J end lost 7 bases, and 15 bases lay between the germline ends. This CDR3 has 15 amino acids. CDR3: CATSRDSGGAGGYTF. Here the CDR3 DNA reads TGTGCCACCAGCAGAGATAGTGGGGGCGCCGGTGGCTACACCTTC.

The CDR3 DNA is TGTGCCAGCAGCCCGCCGGCCAGGGCGGGAAACGAGCAGTACTTC. This translates into CASSPPARAGNEQYF. The chain employs TRBV11-3 and TRBJ2-5, with D possibly TRBD2 on 6 matching bases. The better agreement between TRBJ2-7 and the DNA end casts doubt on the J call. The CDR3 consists of 15 residues. Germline V gene data show CDR1 as SGHNT and CDR2 as YENEEA.

This clone was recorded once. V gene TRBV7-8 combines with J gene TRBJ2-1; no reliable D call. Germline V gene data show CDR1 as SGHVS and CDR2 as FQNEAQ. This CDR3 has 12 amino acids. V lost 4 bases, J lost 9 bases, and 10 bases lay in between. The CDR3 here is CASSSLVGEQFF. For the CDR3, the DNA is TGTGCCAGCAGCTCCCTAGTGGGTGAGCAGTTCTTC.

The rearrangement joins TRBV23-1 to TRBJ1-2; no firm D call. TRBV23-1 is noted as an ORF with a role that remains uncertain. The CDR3 sequence is 17 residues long. V was cut by 2 bases and J by 2 bases, with 18 bases left in between. CDR3 nucleotide sequence: TGCGCCAGCAGTCAAGTCCCGATCGGCGGGCAGAACTATGGCTACACCTTC. This sequence encodes CASSQVPIGGQNYGYTF.

This clone occurred a few times. The chain joins TRBV5-1 to TRBJ1-5; D perhaps matches TRBD1 (5 bases). V lost 0 bases and J 4 bases, leaving 14 bases between the germline ends. Germline CDR1 SGHRS, CDR2 YFSETQ. The length of the CDR3 is 16 residues. As DNA, the CDR3 is TGCGCCAGCAGCTTGGTTATAGGGGCCACTAATCAGCCCCAGCATTTT. This encodes CASSLVIGATNQPQHF.

The chain carries TRBV19 and TRBJ2-5; D gene ambiguous. Trimming stripped 1 base from V and 2 bases from J, with 11 bases between. The CDR3 is made up of 15 amino acids. Per germline, CDR1 LNHDA and CDR2 SQIVND (reference sequence). The CDR3 protein is CASSIGGEIQETQYF. CDR3 coding DNA: TGTGCCAGTAGTATAGGTGGAGAAATACAAGAGACCCAGTACTTC.

This clone was counted a few times. This sequence joins TRBV5-6 and TRBJ2-5; 7 nucleotides agree with TRBD2. Looked up from germline, CDR1 is SGHDT and CDR2 is YYEEEE. V was clipped by 7 bases and J by 2 bases; unmatched bases: 11. This CDR3 is built from 15 residues. The CDR3 here is CASVEWGGPQETQYF. The CDR3 region has the DNA TGTGCCAGCGTAGAATGGGGGGGACCACAAGAGACCCAGTACTTC.

V is TRBV5-1 and J is TRBJ2-1, with TRBD2 as a possible D gene (6 bases). Germline V gene data show CDR1 as SGHRS and CDR2 as YFSETQ. V dropped 0 bases and J dropped 7 bases, with 14 bases sitting between them. The CDR3 has 15 residues. CDR3: CASSLAGDSRNEQFF. The DNA for the CDR3 is TGCGCCAGCAGCTTGGCGGGGGATTCGCGGAATGAGCAGTTCTTC.

The chain combines TRBV30 with TRBJ2-5; D is perhaps TRBD2 (6 bases). Germline V CDR1 and CDR2: GTSNPN, SVGIG (reference sequence). The V end was cut by 1 base, the J end by 5 bases, with 14 bases between. The length of the CDR3 is 14 residues. The CDR3 DNA reads TGTGCCTGGAGTGCCGCCGGGGGAGTGGAGACCCAGTACTTC. This gives the protein CAWSAAGGVETQYF.

Of note for this clone: Its ends do not fully match the called genes, so a read error is possible. The chain uses TRBV19 and TRBJ1-1; the D gene is possibly TRBD1 (6 bases). Germline V gene data show CDR1 as LNHDA and CDR2 as SQIVND (reference sequence). CDR3 length: 14 residues. The CDR3 is CVSSINRAGTEAFF. The CDR3 DNA reads TGTGTCAGTAGTATAAACAGGGCTGGCACTGAAGCTTTCTTT.